The following is a TCR beta chain sequence with its context. Its antigen remains unknown. This entry is derived from a study of T cells expressing NK-cell markers. Findings of the study overall: Nothing established the HCMV specificity of expanded NKG2C+ T cell clones.

The authors generated TCR beta cDNA through 5'RACE template switching with UMIs. TCRdb reprocessed the 5' RACE reads and stores each CDR3 protein as one record, lacking DNA. The sample has about 380,000 distinct CDR3 sequences. The CDR3 is 15 residues long. From germline, CDR1 is MRHNA and CDR2 SNTAGT. What was sequenced was blood T cells: a sorted CD56 or NKG2C T cell subset, CD4+ or CD8+ T cells, or bulk PBMC T cells (not recorded which). The TCR comes from a man aged 18 to 70 in good health. V gene TRBV6-4 combines with J gene TRBJ2-7; TCRdb selects TRBD2, and the lack of DNA leaves this call unchecked. The CDR3 spells CASSSEAGGTYEQYF.